The 18 T cell receptor beta chains below were found in one sample sequenced in a study of T cell responses to AZD1222 COVID-19 vaccine. TCRdb's copy holds only in-frame clones and misses some; the assay was immunoSEQ multiplex PCR. The repertoire holds around 140,000 clones, with 70% to 90% as singletons. Material: peripheral blood, obtained on day 0 of AZD1222 vaccination. These receptors were collected from an adult in good health.

The chain employs TRBV7-9 and TRBJ1-5, with D possibly matching TRBD1 (5 bases). The CDR3 sequence is 16 residues long. The V and J ends lost 3 bases and 6 bases respectively, with 18 bases between them. CDR1 and CDR2 (germline): SEHNR, FQNEAQ (reference sequence). CDR3 residues: CASSFGGRIGGQPQHF. CDR3 in DNA: TGTGCCAGCAGCTTTGGGGGTAGGATCGGAGGTCAGCCCCAGCATTTT.

The chain joins TRBV7-9 to TRBJ2-7; 11 bases are a match to TRBD2. The CDR3 sequence is 15 residues long. Trimming took 5 bases from V and 2 from J; bases not matched to a gene: 5. Germline V gives CDR1 SEHNR, CDR2 FQNEAQ (reference sequence). The CDR3 bases are TGTGCCAGCAGCGGGGGACTAGCGGCAACCTACGAGCAGTACTTC. Protein: CASSGGLAATYEQYF. Combining the CDR3 with reference TRBV7-9 and TRBJ2-7 gives the whole variable domain DTGVSQNPRHKITKRGQNVTFRCDPISEHNRLYWYRQTLGQGPEFLTYFQNEAQLEKSRLLSDRFSAERPKGSFSTLEIQRTEQGDSAMYLCASSGGLAATYEQYFGPGTRLTVT.

The chain links TRBV7-8 to TRBJ1-2; 7 bases agree with TRBD1. Trimming removed 3 bases from V and 4 bases from J; junction bases left unmatched: 5. The CDR3 is made up of 14 amino acids. Germline values: CDR1 SGHVS, CDR2 FQNEAQ. The CDR3 DNA reads as TGTGCCAGCAGCTTGTCGGGACAGATCTATGGCTACACCTTC. Protein: CASSLSGQIYGYTF.

The genes are TRBV30 and TRBJ1-1; D remains ambiguous. The CDR3 length is 13 residues. CDR1 and CDR2 from the germline V gene are GTSNPN and SVGIG (reference sequence). Between the trimmed V and J ends, which lost 3 bases and 2 bases, there was a span of 10 bases. DNA of the CDR3: TGTGCCTGGAGCGGGCAGGTTAACACTGAAGCTTTCTTT. Translated: CAWSGQVNTEAFF.

This clone was counted between two and nine times. The chain recombines TRBV19 with TRBJ2-1; no clear D gene. CDR3 length: 14 residues. The V end was cut by 6 bases, the J end by 8 bases, with 17 bases between. Germline V lookup: CDR1 LNHDA, CDR2 SQIVND (reference sequence). CDR3 amino acids: CASRVHPLLDEQFF. The CDR3 DNA is TGTGCCAGTAGGGTCCACCCTCTCCTGGATGAGCAGTTCTTC. Using reference TRBV19 and TRBJ2-1 for the parts outside the CDR3, the full variable domain is DGGITQSPKYLFRKEGQNVTLSCEQNLNHDAMYWYRQDPGQGLRLIYYSQIVNDFQKGDIAEGYSVSREKKESFPLTVTSAQKNPTAFYLCASRVHPLLDEQFFGPGTRLTVL.

The rearrangement uses TRBV13 and TRBJ2-1; 8 bases match TRBD2. The length of the CDR3 is 16 residues. Trimming took 5 bases from V and 0 from J; bases not matched to a gene: 6. CDR1 and CDR2 from the germline V gene are PRHDT and FYEKMQ (reference sequence). The CDR3 sequence: CASSAVTSGSYNEQFF. The CDR3 nucleotides read TGTGCCAGCAGCGCCGTAACTAGCGGCTCCTACAATGAGCAGTTCTTC.

The chain is built from TRBV9 and TRBJ1-5; unclear D gene. The CDR3 runs 15 residues. Germline V gene lookup returns CDR1 SGDLS and CDR2 YYNGEE. Trimming took off 0 bases at V and 0 bases at J, with 7 bases between the two ends. The CDR3 DNA follows: TGTGCCAGCAGCGTAGACGACTTTAGCAATCAGCCCCAGCATTTT. This translates into CASSVDDFSNQPQHF. Full variable domain (outside the CDR3, taken from reference TRBV9 and TRBJ1-5): DSGVTQTPKHLITATGQRVTLRCSPRSGDLSVYWYQQSLDQGLQFLIQYYNGEERAKGNILERFSAQQFPDLHSELNLSSLELGDSALYFCASSVDDFSNQPQHFGDGTRLSIL.

V usage is TRBV30 and J usage is TRBJ2-5, with D unresolved. This CDR3 is built from 13 residues. Germline V gene sequence: CDR1 GTSNPN, CDR2 SVGIG (reference sequence). Trimming left V 0 bases short and J 5 bases short, with 10 bases between. CDR3 loop: CAWSVRRAETQYF. The CDR3 region has the DNA TGTGCCTGGAGTGTACGGCGTGCGGAGACCCAGTACTTC.

This rearrangement joins TRBV4-1 to TRBJ1-5; D is undetermined. Trimming left V 6 bases short and J 0 bases short, with 12 bases between. The germline V gene has CDR1 MGHRA and CDR2 YSYEKL. The CDR3 consists of 15 residues. The CDR3 nucleotides read TGCGCCAGCAGTCTAGGCCGGAATAGCAATCAGCCCCAGCATTTT. It encodes CASSLGRNSNQPQHF.

J is TRBJ1-5 and V is TRBV5-1; 8 bases agree with TRBD1. The germline gives CDR1 SGHRS, CDR2 YFSETQ. The CDR3 sequence is 17 residues long. Losses at the gene ends were 2 bases for V and 1 base for J; bases not matched to a gene: 8. CDR3 DNA sequence: TGCGCCAGCAGCTTTGGGACAGGAGATGTGAGCAATCAGCCCCAGCATTTT. Protein: CASSFGTGDVSNQPQHF. Combining the CDR3 with reference TRBV5-1 and TRBJ1-5 gives the whole variable domain KAGVTQTPRYLIKTRGQQVTLSCSPISGHRSVSWYQQTPGQGLQFLFEYFSETQRNKGNFPGRFSGRQFSNSRSEMNVSTLELGDSALYLCASSFGTGDVSNQPQHFGDGTRLSIL.

This sequence joins TRBV5-1 and TRBJ1-1; D is perhaps TRBD1 (6 bases). CDR1 and CDR2 from the germline V gene are SGHRS and YFSETQ. Trimming took 1 base from V and 1 from J, leaving 11 bases between them. The CDR3 has 15 amino acids. CDR3 DNA: TGCGCCAGCAGCTTGACAGGGATAAGGAACACTGAAGCTTTCTTT. Translation: CASSLTGIRNTEAFF.

This rearrangement joins TRBV4-2 to TRBJ2-1; 9 bases align to TRBD2. There are 18 residues in the CDR3. V was clipped by 0 bases and J by 4 bases; unmatched bases: 10. The germline gives CDR1 LGHNA, CDR2 YNFKEQ. As DNA, the CDR3 is TGTGCCAGCAGCCAAGATGGAGGCGCTAGCGGGAATTACAATGAGCAGTTCTTC. It codes for CASSQDGGASGNYNEQFF.

This clone was detected a few times. The rearrangement joins TRBV6-4 to TRBJ2-1; D gene unclear. CDR1 and CDR2 from the germline V gene are MRHNA and SNTAGT. Trimming removed 4 bases from V and 0 bases from J, with 4 bases in between. The CDR3 length is 13 residues. The CDR3 here is CASSASSYNEQFF. The CDR3 coding sequence is TGTGCCAGCAGTGCGAGCTCCTACAATGAGCAGTTCTTC.

This clone has a single count. In DNA form, the CDR3 reads TGTGCCAGCAGCCAAGATCGAAGTGTGGGGGCTTTCTTT. Translated, it gives CASSQDRSVGAFF. The J gene is TRBJ1-1, the V gene TRBV3-1 (or the pseudogene TRBV3-2), with D unresolved. Looked up from germline, CDR1 is LGHDT and CDR2 is YNNKEL (reference sequence). V dropped 0 bases and J dropped 11 bases, with 13 bases sitting between them. There are 13 residues in the CDR3.

The gene calls are TRBV7-8 and TRBJ2-7; 9 bases fit TRBD2. V dropped 1 base and J dropped 4; count of bases not matched to a gene: 8. Germline lookup yields CDR1 SGHVS and CDR2 FQNEAQ. This CDR3 region has 16 residues. CDR3 DNA sequence: TGTGCCAGCAGCTTAGGGGCGGCTAGCGGGGCTTACGAGCAGTACTTC. Translation gives CASSLGAASGAYEQYF.

On this clone: The junction differs from germline at one of its ends, possibly a read error. The genes are TRBV7-7 and TRBJ1-4; D ambiguous. Germline CDR1 and CDR2: SSHAT and FNYEAQ (reference sequence). The CDR3 covers 16 residues. The DNA for the CDR3 is TGTGCTAGCAGCCCTTTGGAAGGGTTCACTAATGAAAAACTGTTTTTT. This translates into CASSPLEGFTNEKLFF.

The chain has TRBV9 and TRBJ1-5, with D uncertain. Germline CDR1 reads SGDLS; CDR2 reads YYNGEE. The CDR3 spans 15 residues. Trimming pared 5 bases from V and 7 bases from J, leaving 19 bases between. This chain's CDR3 is CASSVKRGVQQPQHF. In DNA form, the CDR3 reads TGTGCCAGCAGTGTTAAGCGCGGCGTCCAGCAGCCCCAGCATTTT.

V usage is TRBV27 and J usage is TRBJ2-7, with a tentative D call TRBD2 (7 bases). The CDR3 runs to 16 residues. The V and J ends lost 4 bases and 1 base respectively, with 17 bases between them. The germline V gene encodes CDR1 MNHEY and CDR2 SMNVEV (reference sequence). The CDR3: CASSWGGAALSYEQYF. The CDR3 bases are TGTGCCAGCAGTTGGGGGGGGGCCGCACTGTCCTACGAGCAGTACTTC.